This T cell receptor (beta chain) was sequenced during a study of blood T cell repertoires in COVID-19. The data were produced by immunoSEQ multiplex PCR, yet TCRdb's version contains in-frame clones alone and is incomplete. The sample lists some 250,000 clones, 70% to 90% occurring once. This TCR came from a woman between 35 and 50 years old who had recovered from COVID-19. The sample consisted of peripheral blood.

DNA for the CDR3: TGTGCCAGCAGCCCCCGTGGCACCAGCTACGAGCAGTACTTC. This translates into CASSPRGTSYEQYF. The gene calls are TRBV11-3 and TRBJ2-7; no clear D gene. Germline CDR1 and CDR2: SGHNT and YENEEA. CDR3 length: 14 amino acids. Between the trimmed V and J ends, which lost 5 bases and 3 bases, there was a span of 14 bases.